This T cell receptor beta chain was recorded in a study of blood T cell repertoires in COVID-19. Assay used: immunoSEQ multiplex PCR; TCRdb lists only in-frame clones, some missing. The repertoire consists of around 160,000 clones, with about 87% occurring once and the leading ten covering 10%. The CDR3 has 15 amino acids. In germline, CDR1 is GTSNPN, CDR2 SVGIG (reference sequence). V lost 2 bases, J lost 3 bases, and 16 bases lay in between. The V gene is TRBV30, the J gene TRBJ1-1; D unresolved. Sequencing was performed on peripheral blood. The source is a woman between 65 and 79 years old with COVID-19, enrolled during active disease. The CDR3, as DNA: TGTGCCTGGAGTCGAAAATCGAGCGATTACACTGAAGCTTTCTTT. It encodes CAWSRKSSDYTEAFF.